A selection of T cell receptor beta chains follows, all from one sample in a study of T cell changes during pregnancy in multiple sclerosis. Assay: immunoSEQ multiplex PCR; the TCRdb copy retains only in-frame clones and omits some. This sample has 70,000 or so clones; around 90% occur once, and the top ten carry around 0.27%. This specimen was CD4+ T cells from peripheral blood mononuclear cells, taken after pregnancy. Every receptor here comes from a female donor with multiple sclerosis, enrolled in a pregnancy study. Each CDR3 is given without its conserved first and last residue. Each record gives: J gene, V gene, CDR3 protein.

TRBJ1-1 | TRBV2 | ASSTELNTEAF
TRBJ2-3 | TRBV11-3 | ASSPRTSGSTDTQY
TRBJ1-3 | TRBV9 | ASSVGGVAGNTIY
TRBJ2-2 | TRBV5-1 | ASSPGLAVYTGELF
TRBJ1-1 | TRBV28 | ASSWGGGTEAF
TRBJ1-1 | TRBV19 | ASTGDGVTEAF
TRBJ1-2 | TRBV5-4 | ASSSGTGFYGYT
TRBJ2-2 | TRBV5-4 | ASSAGTSGRTGELF
TRBJ1-5 | TRBV10-3 | AISGGPGRDSNQPQH
TRBJ2-5 | TRBV27 | ASRKVGREETQY
TRBJ2-1 | TRBV29-1 | SVQGLAGASSYNEQF
TRBJ1-6 | TRBV5-4 | ASSLDQGVNSPLH
TRBJ1-3 | TRBV19 | ASSTSTNSGNTIY
TRBJ1-1 | TRBV4-1 | ASSQEGSGEETEAF
TRBJ1-6 | TRBV30 | ASGVRRSPLH
TRBJ1-3 | TRBV7-2 | ASSIQPPSGNTIY
TRBJ1-2 | TRBV5-1 | ASSYTGLEGT
TRBJ1-5 | TRBV15 | ATSREVSGVLIQPQH
TRBJ1-4 | TRBV28 | ASGDRVEKLF
TRBJ1-5 | TRBV30 | AWSSPGQGPQPQH